The 25 T cell receptor beta chains reported below all come from one sample, sequenced in a study of T cell clonality in common variable immunodeficiency. For these receptors, no antigen is known. Here immunoSEQ multiplex PCR was the method, and the copy in TCRdb shows in-frame clones only, minus some. Recorded here are 15,000 to 25,000 clones, with no singletons, and the ten leading clones hold under 25%. Whole-study findings and limits: Reportedly, TCR beta sequences from common variable immunodeficiency showed fewer deletions and N-nucleotide insertions.

Sequencing was performed on peripheral blood mononuclear cells. The receptors shown here come from a human donor with common variable immunodeficiency.

This clone appeared many times. Read sequence stops 3 residues before the CDR3 end, and the germline J gene provides the missing end. This chain connects TRBV20-1 to TRBJ1-1; TRBD1 aligns across 10 bases. This CDR3 is built from 16 residues. V lost 6 bases and J lost 1; bases outside the gene matches: 11. The V gene's germline CDR1 is DFQATT and CDR2 SNEGSKA (reference sequence). CDR3 bases read: TGCAGTGCCCAGCCCGGGACAGGGGTTTCGAACACTGAA. As protein: CSAQPGTGVSNTE. In full, the CDR3 reads CSAQPGTGVSNTEAFF.

This clone was observed a handful of times. The read ends 3 residues shy of where the CDR3 ends; the end is completed using the germline J gene. The rearrangement joins TRBV2 to TRBJ1-3; unclear D gene. Germline V gene data show CDR1 as SNHLY and CDR2 as FYNNEI. V lost 8 bases and J lost 7, with 9 bases in between. The CDR3 contains 11 residues. The CDR3 sequence: CASFEGNTIYF. The covered CDR3 bases are TGTGCCAGCTTTGAGGGCAACACC.

With respect to this clone: The CDR3 end falls 3 residues outside the read, so it is completed with the germline J gene. The V gene is TRBV2, the J gene TRBJ1-5, with TRBD1 identical over 8 bases. This CDR3 is built from 18 residues. After removal of 3 bases from V and 0 bases from J, the junction contained 10 bases not matched to a gene. Germline-derived CDR1 and CDR2 are SNHLY and FYNNEI. CDR3 DNA, as far as it was read: TGTGCCAGCAGTGATTCTGGGACAGGATTATATAGCAATCAGCCC. Its translation is CASSDSGTGLYSNQP. The whole CDR3 sequence is CASSDSGTGLYSNQPQHF. The whole variable domain, filled in from reference TRBV2 and TRBJ1-5, reads EPEVTQTPSHQVTQMGQEVILRCVPISNHLYFYWYRQILGQKVEFLVSFYNNEISEKSEIFDDQFSVERPDGSNFTLKIRSTKLEDSAMYFCASSDSGTGLYSNQPQHFGDGTRLSIL.

Remarks on this clone: Coverage ceases 3 residues before the CDR3 finishes, and the germline J gene fills in the end. This chain uses TRBV6-2 or TRBV6-3 with TRBJ2-7, with D possibly TRBD2 on 6 matching bases. This CDR3 region has 14 residues. Trimming took 6 bases from V and 3 from J, leaving 15 bases between them. The germline CDR1 and CDR2 sequences are MNHEY and SVGEGT. CDR3 sequence: CASSRIGGNYEQYF. Incomplete CDR3 DNA: TGTGCCAGCAGCCGAATCGGCGGGAACTACGAG.

This clone has more than one count but fewer than ten. The read ends 3 residues shy of where the CDR3 ends; the end is completed using the germline J gene. The chain couples TRBV20-1 to TRBJ2-7, with TRBD1 matching over 7 bases. V trimming: 6 bases; J trimming: 2 bases; junction bases outside the gene matches: 10. The CDR3 sequence is 14 residues long. The V gene's germline CDR1 is DFQATT and CDR2 SNEGSKA (reference sequence). CDR3 DNA (partial): TGCAGTGCCGCCATCAGACAGGGTACCTACGAG. This codes for CSAAIRQGTYE. The whole CDR3 protein reads CSAAIRQGTYEQYF.

About this clone: The read falls 3 residues short of the CDR3 end, and the missing part is taken from the germline J gene. The chain carries TRBV19 and TRBJ1-6; perhaps TRBD1 as D (6 bases). The CDR3 runs 14 residues. Trimming shortened V by 3 bases and J by 7 bases, and 10 bases separated the two germline ends. The V gene's germline CDR1 is LNHDA and CDR2 SQIVND (reference sequence). CDR3 in amino acids: CASSIQGRNSPLHF. The covered CDR3 bases are TGTGCCAGTAGTATCCAGGGGAGAAATTCACCC.

In its sample, this clone was seen a few times. The read falls 3 residues short of the CDR3 end, and the missing part is taken from the germline J gene. The chain uses TRBV18 and TRBJ1-2; D is perhaps TRBD1 (5 bases). The CDR3 runs 13 residues. CDR1 is KGHSH and CDR2 is LQKENI in the germline V gene. V was trimmed by 2 bases and J by 4 bases, leaving 8 bases between them. CDR3 DNA (partial): TGTGCCAGCTCACCAGACAGCCCCTATGGC. Encoded protein: CASSPDSPYG. The full CDR3 is CASSPDSPYGYTF.

As to this clone: The CDR3 end lies 3 residues beyond the end of the read and is filled in from the germline J gene. The gene calls are TRBV7-9 and TRBJ2-5; D call uncertain. Germline V gene data show CDR1 as SEHNR and CDR2 as FQNEAQ (reference sequence). The CDR3 is 13 residues long. Deletions cut 6 bases from V and 3 bases from J, with 11 bases between. The sequenced CDR3 bases are TGTGCCAGCAGGCATACAGTAAAAGAGACC. It translates to CASRHTVKET. The whole CDR3 region reads CASRHTVKETQYF.

This clone was found a few times. Coverage ceases 3 residues before the CDR3 finishes, and the germline J gene fills in the end. The rearrangement uses TRBV19 and TRBJ2-1; perhaps TRBD2 as D (6 bases). The CDR3 spans 16 residues. The germline V gene has CDR1 LNHDA and CDR2 SQIVND (reference sequence). V lost 4 bases and J 0 bases, leaving 13 bases between the germline ends. CDR3 DNA (partial): TGTGCCAGTAGTAACTCCATGACTAGCTCCTACAATGAG. The encoded protein is CASSNSMTSSYNE. Given in full, the CDR3 is CASSNSMTSSYNEQFF.

This clone was counted at least ten times. The read gets to within 3 residues of the CDR3 end, and the germline J gene fills in the rest. This chain uses TRBV19 with TRBJ1-1; D is ambiguous. This CDR3 has 14 amino acids. Between the trimmed V and J ends, which lost 7 bases and 0 bases, there was a span of 12 bases. Germline V gene lookup returns CDR1 LNHDA and CDR2 SQIVND (reference sequence). The CDR3 spells CASTQRLMNTEAFF. The DNA read from the CDR3 is TGTGCCAGTACCCAAAGACTTATGAACACTGAA. Combining the CDR3 with reference TRBV19 and TRBJ1-1 gives the whole variable domain DGGITQSPKYLFRKEGQNVTLSCEQNLNHDAMYWYRQDPGQGLRLIYYSQIVNDFQKGDIAEGYSVSREKKESFPLTVTSAQKNPTAFYLCASTQRLMNTEAFFGQGTRLTVV.

In this sample, this clone turned up many times. The read gets to within 3 residues of the CDR3 end, and the germline J gene fills in the rest. J is TRBJ2-2 and V is TRBV6-2 or TRBV6-3; D is ambiguous. The CDR3 spans 13 residues. Germline assignment: CDR1 MNHEY and CDR2 SVGEGT. With 3 bases removed from V and 3 bases from J, the gap between germline ends came to 5 bases. The CDR3 spells CASSYTDTGELFF. The sequenced part of the CDR3 DNA is TGTGCCAGCAGTTATACTGACACCGGGGAG.

Concerning this clone itself: Read sequence stops 3 residues before the CDR3 end, and the germline J gene provides the missing end. The chain employs TRBV19 and TRBJ1-1; D is ambiguous. The CDR3 contains 14 residues. V lost 5 bases, J lost 0 bases, and 10 bases lay in between. The germline CDR1 and CDR2 sequences are LNHDA and SQIVND (reference sequence). CDR3 DNA, as far as it was read: TGTGCCAGTAGTGATTACGGGTTGAACACTGAA. Translation gives CASSDYGLNTE. The full-length CDR3 reads as CASSDYGLNTEAFF.

This clone occurred a few times. Incomplete CDR3 DNA: TGTGCCTGGAGTGTGTTCAGAGGGTTTAACACTGAA. It codes for CAWSVFRGFNTE. The whole CDR3 protein reads CAWSVFRGFNTEAFF. This sequence joins TRBV30 and TRBJ1-1; D is undetermined. The read ends 3 residues before the CDR3 terminus; that terminus is restored from the germline J gene. V lost 0 bases and J 2 bases, leaving 13 bases between the germline ends. Germline CDR1 GTSNPN, CDR2 SVGIG (reference sequence). CDR3 length: 15 residues.

This clone has a handful of counts. The read gets to within 3 residues of the CDR3 end, and the germline J gene fills in the rest. The V gene is TRBV5-1, the J gene TRBJ1-5; possibly TRBD1 for D (6 bases). Per the germline V gene, CDR1 is SGHRS and CDR2 is YFSETQ. The ends were cut back, 4 bases at V and 7 bases at J, with 12 bases in the middle. This CDR3 is built from 13 residues. The sequenced part of the CDR3 DNA is TGCGCCAGCAGCGAAGCAGGGGCCCAGCCC. It is translated as CASSEAGAQP. The whole CDR3 sequence is CASSEAGAQPQHF. Drawing the rest from reference TRBV5-1 and TRBJ1-5, the complete variable domain is KAGVTQTPRYLIKTRGQQVTLSCSPISGHRSVSWYQQTPGQGLQFLFEYFSETQRNKGNFPGRFSGRQFSNSRSEMNVSTLELGDSALYLCASSEAGAQPQHFGDGTRLSIL.

A few counts support this clone. The CDR3 goes on 3 residues after the read ends, and that part is filled in from the germline J gene. This chain joins TRBV7-2 and TRBJ2-7; 11 bases agree with TRBD1. V dropped 8 bases and J dropped 5; count of bases not matched to a gene: 11. This CDR3 has 15 residues. Looked up from germline, CDR1 is SGHTA and CDR2 is FQGNSA. CDR3 DNA (partial): TGTGCCAGCCGCGGAGGGGGACAGGGGGTCCACGAG. The encoded protein is CASRGGGQGVHE. Given in full, the CDR3 is CASRGGGQGVHEQYF.

In this sample, this clone is medium-sized (0.01 to 0.1%). The missing CDR3 end, 3 residues past where the read stops, is filled in from the germline J gene. The V call is TRBV12-3 or TRBV12-4, the J call TRBJ1-5; D possibly corresponds to TRBD1 (6 bases). The CDR3 has 13 residues. With 7 bases removed from V and 6 bases from J, the gap between germline ends came to 13 bases. The sequenced CDR3 bases are TGTGCCAGCACCCAGGGGCCTAGTCAGCCC. Protein: CASTQGPSQP. The entire CDR3 protein reads CASTQGPSQPQHF.

CDR3 DNA, as far as it was read: TGTGCCAGCAGTTACTTCACAGGGAACCCCTACGAG. This encodes CASSYFTGNPYE. The whole CDR3 sequence reads CASSYFTGNPYEQYF. V gene TRBV6-2 or TRBV6-3 combines with J gene TRBJ2-7, with a tentative D call TRBD1 (6 bases). The CDR3 end is not reached by the read, which stops 3 residues before it; the germline J gene fills it in. From germline, CDR1 is MNHEY and CDR2 SVGEGT. Trimming took 1 base from V and 2 from J, leaving 12 bases between them. The CDR3 covers 15 residues.

This clone was observed many times. The missing CDR3 end, 3 residues past where the read stops, is filled in from the germline J gene. The chain combines TRBV10-1 with TRBJ2-1, with 10 bases identical to TRBD2. CDR3 size: 13 residues. Germline V gene data show CDR1 as WNHNN and CDR2 as SYGVQD (reference sequence). Trimming took 9 bases from V and 5 from J; bases not matched to a gene: 4. The covered CDR3 bases are TGCGCCAGGAGGAGCGGGGGGGACAATGAG. It is translated as CARRSGGDNE. Given in full, the CDR3 is CARRSGGDNEQFF.

For this clone: The CDR3 is cut off 3 residues early in the read; its end comes from the germline J gene. This chain connects TRBV7-6 to TRBJ2-1; 7 positions match TRBD1. CDR3 length equals 15 residues. Germline V gene sequence: CDR1 SGHVS, CDR2 FNYEAQ. After removal of 0 bases from V and 7 bases from J, the junction contained 6 bases not matched to a gene. CDR3 DNA (partial): TGTGCCAGCAGCTTAGCGAGGGGGCCCCGGAATGAG. Protein product: CASSLARGPRNE. Given in full, the CDR3 is CASSLARGPRNEQFF.

With respect to this clone: The read falls 3 residues short of the CDR3 end, and the missing part is taken from the germline J gene. This sequence joins TRBV5-6 and TRBJ2-4; no firm D call. This CDR3 contains 15 residues. Germline CDR1 reads SGHDT; CDR2 reads YYEEEE. The germline V and J ends were trimmed by 2 bases and 0 bases, with 9 bases remaining between them. CDR3 residues: CASSFEKLAKNIQYF. The CDR3 bases that were read are TGTGCCAGCAGCTTTGAGAAGCTAGCCAAAAACATT.

This clone was seen a handful of times. From the germline J gene comes the end of the CDR3, since the read stops 3 residues before it. The V and J genes are TRBV29-1 and TRBJ1-5, with 8 bases matching TRBD1. CDR3 size: 12 residues. Trimming removed 5 bases from V and 6 bases from J; junction bases left unmatched: 3. Germline V lookup: CDR1 SQVTM, CDR2 ANQGSEA. CDR3 sequence reads: CSVKQGGQPQHF. The part of the CDR3 DNA that was read is TGCAGCGTTAAACAGGGGGGTCAGCCC. Looking up the rest from reference TRBV29-1 and TRBJ1-5 gives the full variable domain: SAVISQKPSRDICQRGTSLTIQCQVDSQVTMMFWYRQQPGQSLTLIATANQGSEATYESGFVIDKFPISRPNLTFSTLTVSNMSPEDSSIYLCSVKQGGQPQHFGDGTRLSIL.

With respect to this clone: The read falls 3 residues short of the CDR3 end, and the missing part is taken from the germline J gene. The chain uses TRBV20-1 and TRBJ2-5; 11 nucleotides match TRBD2. This CDR3 contains 14 residues. Germline V gives CDR1 DFQATT, CDR2 SNEGSKA (reference sequence). V lost 3 bases to trimming and J lost 5 bases; unmatched junction nucleotides: 5. The CDR3 DNA, read in part, is TGCAGTGCTAGGGTGGGGACTAGCGGTGAGACC. Its translation: CSARVGTSGET. The whole CDR3 sequence reads CSARVGTSGETQYF.

The table lists this clone with a few counts. The read is 3 residues too short to cover the CDR3 end, so that end is filled in from the germline J gene. The rearrangement uses TRBV5-6 and TRBJ1-2, with TRBD1 as a possible D gene (5 bases). The V end was cut by 0 bases, the J end by 6 bases, with 15 bases between. Germline loops: CDR1 SGHDT, CDR2 YYEEEE. The CDR3 runs to 15 residues. The covered CDR3 bases are TGTGCCAGCAGCTTGGAGGAAAGGGAAGGGGATGGC. It codes for CASSLEEREGDG. From start to end, the CDR3 is CASSLEEREGDGYTF.

For this clone: Read sequence stops 3 residues before the CDR3 end, and the germline J gene provides the missing end. The chain links TRBV18 to TRBJ2-7; TRBD2 aligns across 8 bases. Germline-derived CDR1 and CDR2 are KGHSH and LQKENI. The length of the CDR3 is 14 residues. The V segment lost 4 bases and the J segment 3 bases; nucleotides outside the gene matches: 5. The CDR3 DNA, read in part, is TGTGCCAGCTCACTCGGACTAGCAGGCTACGAG. Protein product: CASSLGLAGYE. The whole CDR3 protein reads CASSLGLAGYEQYF. Variable domain in full (rest from reference TRBV18 and TRBJ2-7): NAGVMQNPRHLVRRRGQEARLRCSPMKGHSHVYWYRQLPEEGLKFMVYLQKENIIDESGMPKERFSAEFPKEGPSILRIQQVVRGDSAAYFCASSLGLAGYEQYFGPGTRLTVT.

By its share, this clone is medium-sized (0.01 to 0.1%). The read ends 3 residues early relative to the CDR3; the germline J gene fills the gap. The rearrangement links TRBV24-1 to TRBJ1-5; D gene ambiguous. The germline V gene has CDR1 KGHDR and CDR2 SFDVKD. V shed 4 bases and J shed 9 bases, with 9 bases lying between them. The CDR3 length is 12 residues. The DNA read from the CDR3 is TGTGCCACCAGTGAGTCCATCGGGCCC. It specifies CATSESIGP. The entire CDR3 sequence reads CATSESIGPQHF.